These 23 T cell receptor beta chains originate from one sample sequenced in a study of T-cell reconstitution after alpha-beta-depleted transplantation in children (TCRdb year 2016). Read against the paper, the sample's treatment or condition label means: allogeneic hematopoietic cell transplantation with graft depleted of TCRalphabeta T cells and CD19 B cells. Library prep was done by PCR. Sequencing relied on an Illumina HiSeq 2500. TCR library preparation used molecular barcoding, with unique molecular identifiers applied to normalize quantification of the TCRbeta repertoire. Through fastp at Q25 and MiXCR, TCRdb rebuilt clones from the public reads, retaining in-frame beta chains. All rows with the same CDR3 protein become a single entry with the most common DNA and genes. Across this sample there are 700,000 to 950,000 distinct CDR3 sequences, with about 16% seen only once. The ten largest account for roughly 4.8% of the sample.

The sample here was PBMCs, mostly from graft donor cells, taken 360 days after TCRalphabeta/CD19-depleted stem cell transplant. Receptor source: a male patient between 5 and 17 years old who had a stem cell transplant for acute lymphoblastic leukemia, so the T cells may come from the graft donor.

As regards this clonotype: Mismatch with germline at one junction end may stem from a read error. This sequence joins TRBV3-1 and TRBJ2-1, with 11 bases identical to TRBD2. The germline V gene has CDR1 LGHDT and CDR2 YNNKEL (reference sequence). The CDR3 has 16 residues. CDR3 nucleotides: TGTGCCAGCAGCGAAGAACCGGGACTAGCGGACAATGAGCAGTTCTTC. Encoded protein: CASSEEPGLADNEQFF.

This clonotype has a count of ten or more. The genes are TRBV6-2 or TRBV6-3 and TRBJ2-4; D perhaps matches TRBD2 (5 bases). CDR3 length equals 16 residues. Looked up from germline, CDR1 is MNHEY and CDR2 is SVGEGT. V was clipped by 1 base and J by 0 bases, with 10 bases between them. This CDR3 reads CASSYFGILAKNIQYF. CDR3 bases: TGTGCCAGCAGTTACTTCGGGATACTAGCCAAAAACATTCAGTACTTC.

This clonotype was seen only a few times. This rearrangement joins TRBV11-2 to TRBJ1-5; D is undetermined. This CDR3 region has 18 residues. Germline V gene data show CDR1 as SGHAT and CDR2 as FQNNGV. The V gene lost 2 bases and the J gene lost 0 bases, with 17 bases spanning the gap. CDR3 loop: CASSLTGMIAYSNQPQHF. The CDR3 DNA reads as TGTGCCAGCAGCTTAACTGGAATGATCGCCTATAGCAATCAGCCCCAGCATTTT.

This clonotype was counted between two and nine times. The chain carries TRBV21-1 and TRBJ2-5; the D segment call TRBD2 is taken from the table without a DNA check. TRBV21-1 is tagged as a pseudogene. The CDR3 length is 18 residues. In DNA, the CDR3 is TGTGCCAGCAGCAAAGTATCGCAGATTGGGAGAACAAGAGAGACCCAGTACTTC. Its protein is CASSKVSQIGRTRETQYF.

The genes are TRBV4-1 and TRBJ2-7; TRBD1 or TRBD2 may be the D gene (5 bases each). This CDR3 is built from 16 residues. Germline CDR1 and CDR2: MGHRA and YSYEKL. V was shortened by 4 bases and J by 0 bases, with 16 bases between the two germline ends. The CDR3 DNA reads TGCGCCAGCAGCCTGACGACAGCGGTGAGCTCCTACGAGCAGTACTTC. It is translated as CASSLTTAVSSYEQYF.

CDR3 bases: TGTGCCAGCAGTTATAATCACGGACCCTACGAGCAGTACTTC. This encodes CASSYNHGPYEQYF. The chain uses TRBV6-5 and TRBJ2-7; no definite D call. The V end was cut by 3 bases, the J end by 2 bases, with 11 bases between. This CDR3 region has 14 residues. Per the germline V gene, CDR1 is MNHEY and CDR2 is SVGAGI.

This clonotype appeared a few times. The rearrangement links TRBV29-1 to TRBJ2-7; 13 bases map to TRBD2. This CDR3 contains 16 residues. J lost 3 bases, V lost 7 bases, and 12 bases had no gene match. Germline CDR1 reads SQVTM; CDR2 reads ANQGSEA. The CDR3 loop reads CSALRLAGGTHYEQYF. For the CDR3, the DNA is TGCAGCGCCTTACGACTAGCGGGAGGTACCCACTACGAGCAGTACTTC.

The chain is built from TRBV29-1 and TRBJ2-7; D is tentatively TRBD1 or TRBD2 (6 bases each). The V end lost 0 bases, the J end lost 9 bases, and 15 bases lay between the germline ends. The CDR3 contains 13 residues. From germline, CDR1 is SQVTM and CDR2 ANQGSEA. CDR3 region: CSVEDGGTPGQYF. CDR3 nucleotide sequence: TGCAGCGTTGAAGATGGGGGGACACCGGGGCAGTACTTC.

In this sample, this clonotype turned up many times. The chain recombines TRBV5-1 with TRBJ2-5; D is ambiguous. The CDR3 sequence is 11 residues long. Looked up from germline, CDR1 is SGHRS and CDR2 is YFSETQ. Trimming stripped 6 bases from V and 2 bases from J, with 5 bases between. CDR3 coding DNA: TGCGCCAGCATGCGGCAAGAGACCCAGTACTTC. Encoded protein: CASMRQETQYF.

This clonotype has only a few counts. V and J are TRBV11-1 and TRBJ2-3; 8 nucleotides align to TRBD1. V lost 6 bases to trimming and J lost 2 bases; unmatched junction nucleotides: 13. There are 17 residues in the CDR3. Germline CDR1 is SGHAT and CDR2 is FQDESV (reference sequence). The CDR3 DNA sequence: TGTGCCAGCAGACACCGAAGAGAGGACAGGGTCACAGATACGCAGTATTTT. This gives the protein CASRHRREDRVTDTQYF.

This clonotype was counted between two and nine times. The V call is TRBV15, the J call TRBJ2-3; D perhaps matches TRBD1 (5 bases). V was pared by 0 bases and J by 1 base, with 5 bases between. CDR1 is LNHNV, CDR2 YYDKDF, per germline (reference sequence). CDR3 length: 14 residues. As DNA, the CDR3 is TGTGCCACCAGCAGAGAGACAGGCACAGATACGCAGTATTTT. Its translation is CATSRETGTDTQYF.

The chain carries TRBV7-9 and TRBJ2-7; perhaps TRBD1 as D (6 bases). Germline loops: CDR1 SEHNR, CDR2 FQNEAQ (reference sequence). CDR3 length equals 14 residues. The V and J ends lost 3 bases and 2 bases respectively, with 11 bases between them. This CDR3 is CASSFSDSPYEQYF. In DNA form, the CDR3 reads TGTGCCAGCAGCTTCTCGGACAGCCCCTACGAGCAGTACTTC. The full variable domain, with the rest looked up from reference TRBV7-9 and TRBJ2-7, is DTGVSQNPRHKITKRGQNVTFRCDPISEHNRLYWYRQTLGQGPEFLTYFQNEAQLEKSRLLSDRFSAERPKGSFSTLEIQRTEQGDSAMYLCASSFSDSPYEQYFGPGTRLTVT.

The CDR3 coding sequence is TGCACCGTGACAGCCTACAATGAGCAGTTCTTC. It yields the protein CTVTAYNEQFF. The genes are TRBV29-1 and TRBJ2-1, with a possible D match to TRBD1 (5 bases). This CDR3 has 11 amino acids. CDR1 SQVTM and CDR2 ANQGSEA come from the germline V gene.

This clonotype was seen more than once but under ten times. The chain is built from TRBV12-3 or TRBV12-4 and TRBJ1-5, with D perhaps TRBD1 (5 bases). Trimming shortened V by 5 bases and J by 4 bases, and 15 bases separated the two germline ends. The CDR3 has 15 residues. The chain's CDR3 is CASSLGGSGNQPQHF. CDR3 DNA sequence: TGTGCCAGCAGTCTAGGAGGATCAGGGAATCAGCCCCAGCATTTT.

This clonotype showed up just a few times. The chain recombines TRBV6-5 with TRBJ2-7; the D gene is possibly TRBD1 (5 bases). From germline, CDR1 is MNHEY and CDR2 SVGAGI. V lost 1 base to trimming and J lost 3 bases, with 10 bases between them. This CDR3 has 14 amino acids. CDR3: CASSYYPQGYEQYF. The CDR3 bases are TGTGCCAGCAGTTACTACCCCCAGGGCTACGAGCAGTACTTC.

This clonotype has more than one count but fewer than ten. This chain links TRBV18 with TRBJ1-1; D not certain. V dropped 8 bases and J dropped 1 base, with 14 bases sitting between them. The CDR3 is made up of 14 amino acids. Germline V gene sequence: CDR1 KGHSH, CDR2 LQKENI. DNA for the CDR3: TGTGCCAGCCTGGTCAGTGTGAGGAACACTGAAGCTTTCTTT. Protein: CASLVSVRNTEAFF.

This clonotype appeared a few times. The J gene is TRBJ2-5, the V gene TRBV29-1; 10 bases are shared with TRBD2. Trimming removed 0 bases from V and 0 bases from J; junction bases left unmatched: 10. The CDR3 covers 18 residues. Germline CDR1 and CDR2: SQVTM and ANQGSEA. The DNA of the CDR3 is TGCAGCGTTGAAGATTCTAAGGCTAGCGGGAGTTACCAAGAGACCCAGTACTTC. Translating gives CSVEDSKASGSYQETQYF.

This clonotype was seen a handful of times. The genes are TRBV9 and TRBJ2-2; D is undetermined. The length of the CDR3 is 12 residues. Between the trimmed V and J ends, which lost 2 bases and 8 bases, there was a span of 7 bases. Germline V CDR1 and CDR2: SGDLS, YYNGEE. CDR3 region: CASSVLKGELFF. The CDR3 nucleotides read TGTGCCAGCAGCGTTCTTAAGGGGGAGCTGTTTTTT.

V gene TRBV4-1 combines with J gene TRBJ2-7; 7 nucleotides match TRBD2. This CDR3 is built from 14 residues. V was clipped by 1 base and J by 6 bases; unmatched bases: 6. CDR1 MGHRA and CDR2 YSYEKL come from the germline V gene. As DNA, the CDR3 is TGCGCCAGCAGCCAAGTCGGGGGGAGCCCCGAGCAGTACTTC. This gives the protein CASSQVGGSPEQYF.

Only a few counts were recorded for this clonotype. The rearrangement joins TRBV5-1 to TRBJ2-3, with a possible D match to TRBD1 (5 bases). Germline assignment: CDR1 SGHRS and CDR2 YFSETQ. The CDR3 covers 16 residues. V dropped 0 bases and J dropped 0 bases, with 11 bases sitting between them. The CDR3 DNA follows: TGCGCCAGCAGCTTGGCGACAGCTCCTAGCACAGATACGCAGTATTTT. It encodes CASSLATAPSTDTQYF.

In this sample, this clonotype turned up a few times. CDR3 sequence: CASSFQGAYTQYF. The DNA for the CDR3 is TGTGCCAGCAGCTTCCAGGGGGCTTATACGCAGTATTTT. The gene calls are TRBV7-2 and TRBJ2-3; 8 bases fit TRBD1. Germline loops: CDR1 SGHTA, CDR2 FQGNSA. This CDR3 is 13 amino acids long. With V trimmed by 3 bases and J by 7 bases, 3 bases remained unmatched.

This chain joins TRBV5-1 and TRBJ2-1, with TRBD2 as a possible D gene (6 bases). The CDR3 has 16 residues. CDR1 and CDR2 from the germline V gene are SGHRS and YFSETQ. Trimming took off 8 bases at V and 4 bases at J, with 22 bases between the two ends. In DNA form, the CDR3 reads TGCGCCAGTTCCCTTAACCCACGGGAGAATTACAATGAGCAGTTCTTC. This encodes CASSLNPRENYNEQFF.

This clonotype came up many times. The rearrangement joins TRBV5-1 to TRBJ2-1; unclear D gene. Germline V CDR1 and CDR2: SGHRS, YFSETQ. V lost 0 bases and J lost 8, with 9 bases in between. CDR3 length: 13 amino acids. The CDR3 reads CASSLGHTDEQFF. The CDR3 coding sequence is TGCGCCAGCAGCTTGGGACATACCGATGAGCAGTTCTTC.